Detailed here is one T cell receptor (beta chain). This sample was included in a study of blood T cell repertoires in COVID-19. Study as a whole: Samples came from the United States, Italy and Spain, spanning acute and convalescent COVID-19.

This table comes from immunoSEQ multiplex PCR, and its TCRdb copy is limited to in-frame clones, with some not included. The data contain roughly 220,000 clones, 70% to 90% of them seen just once; the ten biggest clones take up roughly 14%. Losses at the gene ends were 4 bases for V and 5 bases for J; bases not matched to a gene: 10. The CDR3 consists of 16 residues. Germline CDR1 reads MGHRA; CDR2 reads YSYEKL. The V call is TRBV4-1, the J call TRBJ2-1; 8 bases agree with TRBD1. The specimen sequenced was PBMCs or T cells enriched from blood (not recorded which). The clonotype was recovered from a woman aged 50 to 60 with acute COVID-19. The chain's CDR3 is CASSLGQGYLNNEQFF. CDR3 DNA sequence: TGCGCCAGCAGCCTCGGACAGGGCTATCTAAACAATGAGCAGTTCTTC.